This is a list of T cell receptor beta chains from one sample in a study of cytomegalovirus exposure and HLA in healthy donors. TCRdb's table, derived via immunoSEQ multiplex PCR, lists solely in-frame clones and lacks some. The data show 170,000 or so clones, 80% to 85% seen once. The sequencing input was PBMCs. Receptor source: a boy aged 2-15 years in good health and CMV-seronegative. CDR3s include the opening cysteine and the closing phenylalanine or tryptophan. The D gene is left open where the match is weak. Some rows have no size entry. The others give once, few or many, or a class for an expanded clone.

v_gene	d_gene	j_gene	abundance	CDR3aa	CDR3nt
TRBV6-1	TRBD1	TRBJ2-7	.	CASSGRDRGREQYF	TGTGCCAGCAGTGGACGGGACAGGGGGCGCGAGCAGTACTTC
TRBV5-4	.	TRBJ2-5	.	CASSLTGSETQYF	TGTGCCAGCAGCCTTACAGGGAGTGAGACCCAGTACTTC
TRBV2	TRBD1	TRBJ2-3	once	CASTLDRGGTDTQYF	TGTGCCAGCACCTTGGACAGGGGAGGCACAGATACGCAGTATTTT
TRBV19	TRBD2	TRBJ2-3	.	CASSKGLAETQYF	TGTGCCAGTAGTAAGGGACTAGCGGAGACGCAGTATTTT
TRBV11-3	.	TRBJ1-2	.	CASSLESRVRSYGYTF	TGTGCCAGCAGCTTAGAGTCCAGAGTAAGGAGCTATGGCTACACCTTC
TRBV7-8	TRBD1	TRBJ2-6	few	CASSLVGQAGANVLTF	TGTGCCAGCAGCTTAGTAGGACAGGCTGGGGCCAACGTCCTGACTTTC
TRBV2	TRBD2	TRBJ2-3	.	CASRSGASTDTQYF	TGTGCCAGCAGGAGCGGGGCTAGCACAGATACGCAGTATTTT
TRBV5-4	TRBD2	TRBJ2-2	.	CASSLKLARAGELFF	TGTGCCAGCAGCTTGAAACTAGCGAGGGCCGGGGAGCTGTTTTTT
TRBV27	.	TRBJ1-1	once	CASSSLLNTEAFF	TGTGCCAGCAGTTCCCTCCTGAACACTGAAGCTTTCTTT
TRBV10-2	TRBD2	TRBJ2-7	.	CASKKGAGVIYEQYF	TGCGCCAGCAAGAAGGGAGCGGGAGTTATCTACGAGCAGTACTTC
TRBV2	.	TRBJ2-3	.	CASREPGDTQYF	TGTGCCAGCAGGGAACCGGGAGATACGCAGTATTTT
TRBV18	TRBD1	TRBJ2-1	once	CASSPPGQGLNEQFF	TGTGCCAGCTCACCACCGGGACAGGGGTTGAATGAGCAGTTCTTC
TRBV2	TRBD2	TRBJ2-7	once	CASSTSGASGQYF	TGTGCCAGCAGTACTAGCGGGGCCTCGGGGCAGTACTTC
TRBV4-2	TRBD1	TRBJ1-1	.	CASSQGSRGLTEAFF	TGTGCCAGCAGCCAAGGGAGCAGGGGGCTGACTGAAGCTTTCTTT
TRBV9	TRBD2	TRBJ2-3	.	CASSEGLATDTQYF	TGTGCCAGCAGCGAGGGACTAGCCACAGATACGCAGTATTTT
TRBV5-1	.	TRBJ1-4	.	CASSTDSFNEKLFF	TGCGCCAGCAGCACGGACAGCTTTAATGAAAAACTGTTTTTT
TRBV12-5	TRBD1	TRBJ1-5	.	CASGRTGHSNQPQHF	TGTGCTAGTGGCCGGACAGGGCATAGCAATCAGCCCCAGCATTTT
TRBV2	TRBD1	TRBJ2-2	.	CASTARTGGTGELFF	TGTGCCAGCACCGCGAGGACAGGGGGCACCGGGGAGCTGTTTTTT
TRBV2	.	TRBJ1-2	.	CASSEGRGIPDYGYTF	TGTGCCAGCAGTGAGGGCAGGGGAATTCCTGACTATGGCTACACCTTC
TRBV7-9	.	TRBJ2-3	.	CASSSRGGSTDTQYF	TGTGCCAGCAGCTCTAGGGGGGGAAGCACAGATACGCAGTATTTT
TRBV28	TRBD1	TRBJ2-4	.	CASSLEGGRGNIQYF	TGTGCCAGCAGTTTAGAAGGGGGCAGGGGAAACATTCAGTACTTC
TRBV10-3	TRBD1	TRBJ1-2	.	CAISLRGQGNYGYTF	TGTGCCATCAGCCTCCGAGGACAGGGAAACTATGGCTACACCTTC
TRBV7-8	.	TRBJ1-5	.	CASSDDTPLNQPQHF	TGTGCCAGCAGCGACGACACCCCTCTAAATCAGCCCCAGCATTTT
TRBV5-4	.	TRBJ2-7	few	CASSAGTSEINYEQYF	TGTGCCAGCAGCGCCGGGACTTCGGAGATTAACTACGAGCAGTACTTC
TRBV6-6	.	TRBJ2-7	.	CASSYGGVGFYEQYF	TGTGCCAGCAGTTACGGCGGGGTAGGATTCTACGAGCAGTACTTC
TRBV5-1	.	TRBJ2-7	.	CASSLDARGYEQYF	TGCGCCAGCAGCTTGGACGCCAGGGGCTACGAGCAGTACTTC
TRBV6-1	TRBD2	TRBJ2-5	.	CASSARLAGETQYF	TGTGCCAGCAGTGCCAGACTAGCGGGAGAGACCCAGTACTTC
TRBV5-5	.	TRBJ2-5	.	CASDVQGHLQETQYF	TGTGCCAGCGACGTACAGGGCCACCTCCAGGAGACCCAGTACTTC
TRBV30	TRBD1	TRBJ2-7	.	CAWSVGTGEEQYF	TGTGCCTGGAGTGTAGGGACAGGGGAGGAGCAGTACTTC
TRBV12-5	.	TRBJ2-3	.	CASGLRRDSGGTQYF	TGTGCTAGTGGTTTGCGGCGGGACTCCGGGGGTACGCAGTATTTT
TRBV10-1	.	TRBJ1-1	few	CASSESVRNTEAFF	TGCGCCAGCAGTGAGTCAGTCAGGAACACTGAAGCTTTCTTT
TRBV5-1	.	TRBJ2-1	.	CASSSGTYNEQFF	TGCGCCAGCAGCTCAGGGACCTACAATGAGCAGTTCTTC
TRBV5-1	TRBD2	TRBJ2-3	.	CASSSGRRGADTQYF	TGCGCCAGCAGCTCCGGGAGGCGGGGGGCAGATACGCAGTATTTT
TRBV18	.	TRBJ2-2	.	CASSSDSLAGMGNTGELFF	TGTGCCAGCTCTTCCGACTCATTGGCGGGAATGGGGAACACCGGGGAGCTGTTTTTT
TRBV19	.	TRBJ2-1	.	CASRGAGVRSNEQFF	TGTGCCAGTAGGGGGGCGGGAGTCCGCAGCAATGAGCAGTTCTTC
TRBV5-1	TRBD1	TRBJ1-3	.	CASSLIGQGIGNTIYF	TGCGCCAGCAGCTTGATTGGACAGGGGATTGGAAACACCATATATTTT
TRBV28	TRBD1	TRBJ2-2	few	CASSSVDRGPGGELFF	TGTGCCAGCAGTTCCGTCGACAGGGGGCCGGGCGGGGAGCTGTTTTTT
TRBV6-5	TRBD1	TRBJ1-2	.	CASTRTGNGYTF	TGTGCCAGCACTAGGACAGGGAACGGCTACACCTTC
TRBV27	TRBD1	TRBJ2-1	.	CASSLLGTGGYNEQFF	TGTGCCAGCAGTTTACTCGGGACAGGGGGTTACAATGAGCAGTTCTTC
TRBV6-5	.	TRBJ2-5	.	CASSYVTDQETQYF	TGTGCCAGCAGTTACGTGACTGATCAAGAGACCCAGTACTTC
TRBV7-9	.	TRBJ2-7	.	CASSFWREPFSYEQYF	TGTGCCAGCAGCTTTTGGAGGGAACCATTCTCCTACGAGCAGTACTTC
TRBV10-3	.	TRBJ2-7	.	CAISERPGGGQYEQYF	TGTGCCATCAGTGAGCGACCGGGGGGCGGGCAATACGAGCAGTACTTC
TRBV11-2	.	TRBJ2-7	.	CASSLDSSSYEQYF	TGTGCCAGCAGCTTAGACTCGTCGTCCTACGAGCAGTACTTC
TRBV28	TRBD1	TRBJ1-1	.	CASSLAGTGGPEAFF	TGTGCCAGCAGTTTGGCCGGGACAGGGGGACCAGAAGCTTTCTTT
TRBV6-1	TRBD2	TRBJ2-1	.	CASSARTSNEQFF	TGTGCCAGCAGTGCCCGGACTAGCAATGAGCAGTTCTTC
TRBV6-1	.	TRBJ2-1	.	CASSEPLFSSYNEQFF	TGTGCCAGCAGTGAACCATTATTCAGCTCCTACAATGAGCAGTTCTTC
TRBV13	TRBD2	TRBJ2-1	.	CASSLMGEGRNNEQFF	TGTGCCAGCAGCTTAATGGGGGAGGGCCGCAACAATGAGCAGTTCTTC
TRBV2	.	TRBJ2-3	.	CASRTPDYPGDYTQYF	TGTGCCAGCAGGACGCCCGACTACCCCGGAGATTATACGCAGTATTTT
TRBV5-4	TRBD2	TRBJ2-1	.	CASRSGLVDYNEQFF	TGTGCCAGCAGATCAGGACTAGTAGACTACAATGAGCAGTTCTTC
TRBV7-6	.	TRBJ2-3	.	CASSFRSSHRGTDTQYF	TGTGCCAGCAGCTTTAGATCTAGTCATCGAGGCACAGATACGCAGTATTTT
TRBV5-6	.	TRBJ2-7	.	CASSSNSYEQYF	TGTGCCAGCAGCTCCAACTCCTACGAGCAGTACTTC
TRBV29-1	TRBD1	TRBJ2-2	.	CSVPTGPSTHTGELFF	TGCAGCGTTCCGACAGGGCCATCTACTCACACCGGGGAGCTGTTTTTT